The 25 T cell receptor beta chains reported below all come from one sample, sequenced in a study of cytomegalovirus exposure and HLA in healthy donors (dated by TCRdb to about 2017). The library was made by the immunoSEQ multiplex PCR assay. For the multiplex PCR, a mixture combining 60 forward primers for TCR Vbeta segments and 13 reverse primers for TCR Jbeta segments was used. TCRdb limited this immuneACCESS table to in-frame rearrangements with V and J called. A share of clones is missing; checked studies link under half to unresolved V genes, and the rest is unexplained. The sample includes 120,000 to 150,000 clones, with about three quarters observed a single time. The leading ten clones occupy almost 7% of the sample. Sequencing was done on a sample of PBMCs. All receptors derive from a man aged 40-49 years in good health and CMV-seropositive.

The chain joins TRBV7-2 to TRBJ2-2; TRBD2 is a possible D gene (5 bases). V lost 0 bases to trimming and J lost 5 bases, with 10 bases between them. Germline V gene sequence: CDR1 SGHTA, CDR2 FQGNSA. This CDR3 is 15 amino acids long. In DNA, the CDR3 is TGTGCCAGCAGCTTAGCGGAAGGAGGTACCGGGGAGCTGTTTTTT. Its translation: CASSLAEGGTGELFF.

The chain carries TRBV27 and TRBJ1-6, with TRBD1 identical over 8 bases. J was trimmed by 6 bases and V by 1 base; bases with no gene match: 5. Germline CDR1 and CDR2: MNHEY and SMNVEV (reference sequence). This CDR3 contains 16 residues. Here the CDR3 reads CASSLYGTGGNSPLHF. The DNA of the CDR3 is TGTGCCAGCAGTTTATATGGGACAGGAGGTAATTCACCCCTCCACTTT.

The rearrangement joins TRBV27 to TRBJ2-7; 9 bases are shared with TRBD2. V was clipped by 2 bases and J by 2 bases; unmatched bases: 4. Per germline, CDR1 MNHEY and CDR2 SMNVEV (reference sequence). There are 15 residues in the CDR3. CDR3 sequence reads: CASSLKAGGAYEQYF. The CDR3 DNA is TGTGCCAGCAGTTTAAAAGCGGGAGGAGCCTACGAGCAGTACTTC.

The chain has TRBV2 and TRBJ1-4; perhaps TRBD1 as D (6 bases). The CDR3 runs 15 residues. V was cut by 4 bases and J by 5 bases, with 14 bases left in between. Germline V gene lookup returns CDR1 SNHLY and CDR2 FYNNEI. CDR3 sequence reads: CASSALRGVNEKLFF. The CDR3 DNA is TGTGCCAGCAGTGCCCTCAGGGGAGTCAATGAAAAACTGTTTTTT.

The genes are TRBV30 and TRBJ1-1, with 9 bases lining up with TRBD1. V shed 0 bases and J 3 bases; nucleotides not matched to a gene: 8. The CDR3 runs 16 residues. Germline V CDR1 and CDR2: GTSNPN, SVGIG (reference sequence). The CDR3 nucleotides are TGTGCCTGGAGTGTACAGGGGGCGCTTACGGACACTGAAGCTTTCTTT. Translation gives CAWSVQGALTDTEAFF.

The gene calls are TRBV6-5 and TRBJ1-4, with a weak D call TRBD1 (6 bases). Trimming shortened V by 1 base and J by 3 bases, and 12 bases separated the two germline ends. This CDR3 is 16 amino acids long. Germline V gene sequence: CDR1 MNHEY, CDR2 SVGAGI. Written as DNA, the CDR3 is TGTGCCAGCAGTTACTATTCGGACAGATCTAATGAAAAACTGTTTTTT. This translates into CASSYYSDRSNEKLFF.

The gene calls are TRBV13 and TRBJ2-2, with D perhaps matching TRBD2 (6 bases). CDR1 and CDR2 (germline): PRHDT, FYEKMQ (reference sequence). This CDR3 spans 16 amino acids. The V and J ends lost 4 bases and 0 bases respectively, with 12 bases between them. The CDR3 DNA reads as TGTGCCAGCAGCTCCACTAGCAGAGCGAACACCGGGGAGCTGTTTTTT. This translates into CASSSTSRANTGELFF.

The V and J genes are TRBV5-1 and TRBJ2-5, with D possibly being TRBD1 (7 bases). CDR3 size: 14 residues. V lost 2 bases and J lost 5, with 13 bases in between. Looked up from germline, CDR1 is SGHRS and CDR2 is YFSETQ. Here the CDR3 DNA reads TGCGCCAGCAGCTTCAGGGGGGCGAGGGAGACCCAGTACTTC. It yields the protein CASSFRGARETQYF.

The rearrangement joins TRBV15 to TRBJ2-3, with TRBD2 identical over 9 bases. Germline CDR1 LNHNV, CDR2 YYDKDF (reference sequence). This CDR3 contains 16 residues. V shed 3 bases, J shed 0 bases, and the junction held 4 bases outside the gene matches. The CDR3 sequence: CATSRATSGSTDTQYF. CDR3 nucleotide sequence: TGTGCCACCAGCAGGGCGACTAGCGGTAGCACAGATACGCAGTATTTT.

The chain combines TRBV9 with TRBJ2-1; 7 positions agree with TRBD2. This CDR3 is 16 amino acids long. The ends lost 0 bases at V and 1 base at J; junction bases unmatched: 4. CDR1 and CDR2 from the germline V gene are SGDLS and YYNGEE. CDR3 sequence (DNA): TGTGCCAGCAGCGTAGCTTGGCGGGGGTCCTACAATGAGCAGTTCTTC. Protein product: CASSVAWRGSYNEQFF.

V and J are TRBV5-1 and TRBJ2-5; D call uncertain. Trimming stripped 1 base from V and 6 bases from J, with 19 bases between. Germline V gene lookup returns CDR1 SGHRS and CDR2 YFSETQ. CDR3 length: 16 residues. CDR3 sequence (DNA): TGCGCCAGCAGCTTGACCGCGCGGAACTCCCCGAAGACCCAGTACTTC. Its protein is CASSLTARNSPKTQYF. The full variable domain, completed using reference TRBV5-1 and TRBJ2-5, is KAGVTQTPRYLIKTRGQQVTLSCSPISGHRSVSWYQQTPGQGLQFLFEYFSETQRNKGNFPGRFSGRQFSNSRSEMNVSTLELGDSALYLCASSLTARNSPKTQYFGPGTRLLVL.

The CDR3: CASSLTGDSYEQYF. In DNA, the CDR3 is TGTGCCAGCAGTCTGACAGGGGACTCGTACGAGCAGTACTTC. The rearrangement links TRBV6-6 to TRBJ2-7, with TRBD1 matching over 8 bases. Germline V lookup: CDR1 MNHNY, CDR2 SVGAGI (reference sequence). J was trimmed by 4 bases and V by 5 bases; bases with no gene match: 7. The CDR3 loop spans 14 amino acids.

This rearrangement joins TRBV2 to TRBJ1-1; perhaps TRBD1 as D (5 bases). This CDR3 spans 15 amino acids. Germline CDR1 reads SNHLY; CDR2 reads FYNNEI. V lost 6 bases and J lost 0, with 14 bases in between. CDR3 residues: CASRGGVWVNTEAFF. The CDR3 DNA follows: TGTGCCAGCAGAGGAGGGGTGTGGGTGAACACTGAAGCTTTCTTT.

The table lists this clone with a few counts. The chain is built from TRBV6-1 and TRBJ1-5; the match to TRBD1 covers 8 bases. The CDR3 runs 13 residues. Germline V gene data show CDR1 as MNHNS and CDR2 as SASEGT. V lost 6 bases to trimming and J lost 2 bases; unmatched junction nucleotides: 0. CDR3 region: CASRGQGNQPQHF. The CDR3 DNA follows: TGTGCCAGCAGGGGACAGGGCAATCAGCCCCAGCATTTT.

V usage is TRBV7-2 and J usage is TRBJ1-1; 9 positions match TRBD1. The CDR3 runs 16 residues. CDR1 is SGHTA, CDR2 FQGNSA, per germline. Trimming took 6 bases from V and 2 from J; bases not matched to a gene: 10. The CDR3 spells CASRQTGTGHNTEAFF. Here the CDR3 DNA reads TGTGCCAGCAGGCAAACCGGGACAGGGCATAACACTGAAGCTTTCTTT.

This chain uses TRBV27 with TRBJ2-5; 11 nucleotides agree with TRBD1. The J call may be wrong; the DNA end is better matched by TRBJ2-7. This CDR3 region has 15 residues. Germline V gene lookup returns CDR1 MNHEY and CDR2 SMNVEV (reference sequence). CDR3 amino acids: CASSQGQGALYEQYF. CDR3 coding DNA: TGTGCCAGCAGTCAAGGACAGGGGGCTCTCTACGAGCAGTACTTC.

The V gene is TRBV4-3, the J gene TRBJ2-7; D is unclear. In germline, CDR1 is LGHNA, CDR2 YSLEER. Trimming shortened V by 0 bases and J by 3 bases, and 12 bases separated the two germline ends. The CDR3 runs 15 residues. This CDR3 is CASSQETNPLYEQYF. Here the CDR3 DNA reads TGCGCCAGCAGCCAAGAGACAAACCCCCTCTACGAGCAGTACTTC.

CDR3 sequence reads: CASSYDSNYGYTF. CDR3 DNA: TGTGCCAGCAGCTACGACAGTAACTATGGCTACACCTTC. This chain links TRBV11-2 with TRBJ1-2; possibly TRBD1 for D (5 bases). Looked up from germline, CDR1 is SGHAT and CDR2 is FQNNGV. V was trimmed by 4 bases and J by 1 base, leaving 7 bases between them. This CDR3 spans 13 amino acids.

The CDR3 DNA follows: TGCGCCAGCAGCTTAACCGGGACAGGGGGCGAAGGAAACTATGGCTACACCTTC. Its protein is CASSLTGTGGEGNYGYTF. The chain recombines TRBV5-1 with TRBJ1-2; 12 nucleotides align to TRBD1. J lost 2 bases, V lost 2 bases, and 10 bases had no gene match. The CDR3 loop spans 18 amino acids. The V gene's germline CDR1 is SGHRS and CDR2 YFSETQ.

This clone was counted once. The rearrangement links TRBV11-2 to TRBJ2-5, with TRBD1 as a possible D gene (5 bases). Trimming took 1 base from V and 4 from J, leaving 10 bases between them. The CDR3 is 14 amino acids. Germline loops: CDR1 SGHAT, CDR2 FQNNGV. CDR3 amino acids: CASSLVYRGETQYF. In DNA form, the CDR3 reads TGTGCCAGCAGCTTAGTATATAGGGGAGAGACCCAGTACTTC.

This chain uses TRBV28 with TRBJ1-2, with TRBD1 matching 9 bases. The CDR3 length is 16 residues. Germline CDR1 reads MDHEN; CDR2 reads SYDVKM. The V and J ends lost 2 bases and 8 bases, in that order; junction bases with no gene match: 12. DNA for the CDR3: TGTGCCAGCAGTTTAGTCCAGGGACAGGGAAAAGGCGGCTACACCTTC. Translated: CASSLVQGQGKGGYTF.

The chain uses TRBV11-3 and TRBJ1-4; 7 bases fit TRBD1. With 4 bases clipped from V and 0 bases from J, the junction kept 5 bases outside the gene matches. CDR3 length: 16 amino acids. Germline-derived CDR1 and CDR2 are SGHNT and YENEEA. Written as DNA, the CDR3 is TGTGCCAGCAGCTACGGGACAGTTGCAACTAATGAAAAACTGTTTTTT. The encoded protein is CASSYGTVATNEKLFF.

CDR3 in DNA: TGTGCCAGCAGCATAATCCGGAATCAGCCCCAGCATTTT. It specifies CASSIIRNQPQHF. The V gene is TRBV27, the J gene TRBJ1-5; no clear D. Germline V lookup: CDR1 MNHEY, CDR2 SMNVEV (reference sequence). V lost 6 bases and J lost 4, with 10 bases in between. The CDR3 is 13 residues long.

This rearrangement joins TRBV27 to TRBJ2-2; D gene unclear. CDR1 and CDR2 from the germline V gene are MNHEY and SMNVEV (reference sequence). V was pared by 4 bases and J by 3 bases, with 6 bases between. The CDR3 has 13 residues. The CDR3 DNA reads TGTGCCAGCAGTTGGCTGTACACCGGGGAGCTGTTTTTT. Translation: CASSWLYTGELFF.

The chain carries TRBV5-6 and TRBJ1-1; D is unclear. Trimming left V 2 bases short and J 2 bases short, with 10 bases between. Germline CDR1 SGHDT, CDR2 YYEEEE. This CDR3 has 14 amino acids. CDR3 in amino acids: CASSFSGYNTEAFF. CDR3 nucleotide sequence: TGTGCCAGCAGCTTTAGTGGTTATAACACTGAAGCTTTCTTT.